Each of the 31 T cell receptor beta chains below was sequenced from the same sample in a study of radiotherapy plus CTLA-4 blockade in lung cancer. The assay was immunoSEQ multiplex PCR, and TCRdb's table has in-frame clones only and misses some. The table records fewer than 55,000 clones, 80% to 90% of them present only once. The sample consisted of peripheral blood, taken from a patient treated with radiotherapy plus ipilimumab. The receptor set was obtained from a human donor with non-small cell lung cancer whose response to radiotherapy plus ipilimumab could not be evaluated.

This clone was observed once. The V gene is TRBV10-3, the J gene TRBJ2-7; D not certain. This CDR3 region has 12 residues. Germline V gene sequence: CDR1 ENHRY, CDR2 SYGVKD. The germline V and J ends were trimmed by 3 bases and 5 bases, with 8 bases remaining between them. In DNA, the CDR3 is TGTGCCATCAGTGATACACCCAACGAGCAGTACTTC. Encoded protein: CAISDTPNEQYF.

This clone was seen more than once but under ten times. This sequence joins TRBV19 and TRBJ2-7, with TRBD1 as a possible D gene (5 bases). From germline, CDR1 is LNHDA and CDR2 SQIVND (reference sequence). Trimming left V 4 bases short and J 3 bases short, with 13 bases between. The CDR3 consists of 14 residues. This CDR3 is CASSNNRPFYEQYF. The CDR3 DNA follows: TGTGCCAGTAGTAACAACAGGCCTTTCTACGAGCAGTACTTC. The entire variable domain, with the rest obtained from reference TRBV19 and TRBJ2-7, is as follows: DGGITQSPKYLFRKEGQNVTLSCEQNLNHDAMYWYRQDPGQGLRLIYYSQIVNDFQKGDIAEGYSVSREKKESFPLTVTSAQKNPTAFYLCASSNNRPFYEQYFGPGTRLTVT.

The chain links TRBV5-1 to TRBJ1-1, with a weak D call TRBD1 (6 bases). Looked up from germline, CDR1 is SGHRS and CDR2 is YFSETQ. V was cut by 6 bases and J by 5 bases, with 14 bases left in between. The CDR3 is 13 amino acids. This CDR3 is CASTQGTRTEAFF. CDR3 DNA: TGCGCCAGCACGCAGGGGACGAGGACTGAAGCTTTCTTT.

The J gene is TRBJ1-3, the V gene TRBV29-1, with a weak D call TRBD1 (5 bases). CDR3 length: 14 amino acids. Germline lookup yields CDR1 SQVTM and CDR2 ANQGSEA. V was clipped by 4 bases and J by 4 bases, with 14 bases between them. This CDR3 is CSVADTHRGNTIYF. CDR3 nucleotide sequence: TGCAGCGTTGCGGATACCCACAGGGGAAACACCATATATTTT.

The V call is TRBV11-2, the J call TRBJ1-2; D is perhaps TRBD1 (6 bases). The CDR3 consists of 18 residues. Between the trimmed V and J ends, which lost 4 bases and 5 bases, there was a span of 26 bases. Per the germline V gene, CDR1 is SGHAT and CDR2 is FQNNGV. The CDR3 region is CASSSLSVQGSNGYGYTF. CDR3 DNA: TGTGCCAGCAGCTCCTTGTCTGTACAGGGCTCTAATGGATATGGCTACACCTTC.

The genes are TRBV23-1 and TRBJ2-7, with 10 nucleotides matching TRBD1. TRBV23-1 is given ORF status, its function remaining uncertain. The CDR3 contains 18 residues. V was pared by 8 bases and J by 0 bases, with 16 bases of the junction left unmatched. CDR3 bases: TGCGCCAGCGATATTCCCCGGGACAGGGGCAGAAGCTCCTACGAGCAGTACTTC. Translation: CASDIPRDRGRSSYEQYF.

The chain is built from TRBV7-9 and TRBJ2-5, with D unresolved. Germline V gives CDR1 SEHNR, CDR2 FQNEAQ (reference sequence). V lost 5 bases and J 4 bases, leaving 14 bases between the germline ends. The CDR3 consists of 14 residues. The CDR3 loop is CASSTAYGRETQYF. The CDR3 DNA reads TGTGCCAGCAGCACCGCGTATGGGCGAGAGACCCAGTACTTC. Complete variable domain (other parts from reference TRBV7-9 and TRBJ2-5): DTGVSQNPRHKITKRGQNVTFRCDPISEHNRLYWYRQTLGQGPEFLTYFQNEAQLEKSRLLSDRFSAERPKGSFSTLEIQRTEQGDSAMYLCASSTAYGRETQYFGPGTRLLVL.

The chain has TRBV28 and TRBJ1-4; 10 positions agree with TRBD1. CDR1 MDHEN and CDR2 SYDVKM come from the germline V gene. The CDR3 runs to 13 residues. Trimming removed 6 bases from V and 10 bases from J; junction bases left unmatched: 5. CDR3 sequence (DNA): TGTGCCAGCAGCCGGGGACAGGGGTCAAAACTGTTTTTT. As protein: CASSRGQGSKLFF.

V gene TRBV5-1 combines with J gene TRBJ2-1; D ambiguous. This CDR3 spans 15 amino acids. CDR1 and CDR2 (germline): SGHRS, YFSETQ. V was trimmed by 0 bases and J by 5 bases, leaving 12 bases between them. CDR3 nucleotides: TGCGCCAGCAGCTTGGCAGTACCAGTGCACAATGAGCAGTTCTTC. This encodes CASSLAVPVHNEQFF.

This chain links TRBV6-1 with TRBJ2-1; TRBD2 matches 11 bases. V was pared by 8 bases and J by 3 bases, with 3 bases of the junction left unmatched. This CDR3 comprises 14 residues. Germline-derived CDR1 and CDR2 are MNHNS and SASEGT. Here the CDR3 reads CASSTSGIYNEQFF. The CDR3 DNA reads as TGTGCCAGCTCGACTAGCGGGATCTACAATGAGCAGTTCTTC.

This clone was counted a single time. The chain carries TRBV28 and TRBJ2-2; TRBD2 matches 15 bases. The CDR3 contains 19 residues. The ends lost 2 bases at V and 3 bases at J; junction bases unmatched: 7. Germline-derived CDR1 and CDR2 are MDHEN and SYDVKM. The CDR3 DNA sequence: TGTGCCAGCAGTTTAACCGCCGGACTAGCGGGAGGGGACACCGGGGAGCTGTTTTTT. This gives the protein CASSLTAGLAGGDTGELFF.

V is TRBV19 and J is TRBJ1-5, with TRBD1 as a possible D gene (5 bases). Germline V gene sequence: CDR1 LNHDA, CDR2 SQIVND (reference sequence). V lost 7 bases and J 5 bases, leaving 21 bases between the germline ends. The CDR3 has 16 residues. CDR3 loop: CASNTGAGEAYQPQHF. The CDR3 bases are TGTGCCAGTAACACGGGAGCGGGGGAAGCTTATCAGCCCCAGCATTTT.

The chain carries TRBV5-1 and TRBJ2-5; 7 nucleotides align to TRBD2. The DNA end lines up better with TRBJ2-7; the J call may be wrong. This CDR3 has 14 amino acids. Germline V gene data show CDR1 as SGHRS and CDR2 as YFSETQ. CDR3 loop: CASSLGLVGYEQYF. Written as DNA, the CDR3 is TGCGCCAGCAGCTTAGGACTAGTCGGTTACGAGCAGTACTTC.

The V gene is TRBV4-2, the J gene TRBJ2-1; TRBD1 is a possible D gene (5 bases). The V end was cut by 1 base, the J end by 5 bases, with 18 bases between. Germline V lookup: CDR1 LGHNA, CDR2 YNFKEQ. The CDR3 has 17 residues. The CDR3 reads CASSQVGTGRFNNEQFF. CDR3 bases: TGTGCCAGCAGCCAAGTCGGTACAGGAAGATTTAACAATGAGCAGTTCTTC.

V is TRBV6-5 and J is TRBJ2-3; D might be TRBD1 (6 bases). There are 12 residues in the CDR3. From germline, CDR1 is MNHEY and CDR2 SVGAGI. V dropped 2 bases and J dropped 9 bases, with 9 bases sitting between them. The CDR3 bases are TGTGCCAGCAGTTACGAGGGGGACACGCAGTATTTT. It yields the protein CASSYEGDTQYF.

The CDR3 nucleotides are TGTGCCAGCCGCGGACAGGAGGGTGAAAAACTGTTTTTT. This sequence encodes CASRGQEGEKLFF. The genes are TRBV6-5 and TRBJ1-4, with TRBD1 matching over 7 bases. The trim removed 8 bases at V and 7 bases at J, leaving 7 bases unmatched. Germline V gene data show CDR1 as MNHEY and CDR2 as SVGAGI. The CDR3 length is 13 residues.

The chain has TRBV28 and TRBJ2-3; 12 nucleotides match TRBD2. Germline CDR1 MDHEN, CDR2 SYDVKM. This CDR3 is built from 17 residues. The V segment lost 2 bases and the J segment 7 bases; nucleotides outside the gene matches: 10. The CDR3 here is CASSLGRLAGDENTQYF. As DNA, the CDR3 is TGTGCCAGCAGTTTAGGTAGACTAGCGGGAGATGAAAATACGCAGTATTTT.

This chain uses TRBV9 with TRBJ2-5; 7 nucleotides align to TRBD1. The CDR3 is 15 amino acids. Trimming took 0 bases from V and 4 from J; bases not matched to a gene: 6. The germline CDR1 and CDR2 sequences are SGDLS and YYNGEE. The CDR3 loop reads CASSVAGTVGETQYF. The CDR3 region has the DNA TGTGCCAGCAGCGTAGCTGGGACAGTGGGAGAGACCCAGTACTTC.

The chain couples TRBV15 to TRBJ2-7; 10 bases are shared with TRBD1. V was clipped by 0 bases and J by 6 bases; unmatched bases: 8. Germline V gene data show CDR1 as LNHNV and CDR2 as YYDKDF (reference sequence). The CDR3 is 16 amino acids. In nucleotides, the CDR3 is TGTGCCACCAGCAGAGATGGGGGACAGGGGATTGGCGAGCAGTACTTC. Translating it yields CATSRDGGQGIGEQYF.

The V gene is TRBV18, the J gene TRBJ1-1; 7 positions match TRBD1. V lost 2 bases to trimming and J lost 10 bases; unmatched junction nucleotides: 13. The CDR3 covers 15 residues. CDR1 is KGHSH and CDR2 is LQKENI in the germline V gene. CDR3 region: CASSPSQQGSGGAFF. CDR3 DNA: TGTGCCAGCTCACCATCTCAACAGGGGAGTGGCGGAGCTTTCTTT.

The CDR3 DNA reads as TGTGCCAGCAGCCGCCGGGACAGCATAACACTAGGGGGTTTCTTT. This sequence encodes CASSRRDSITLGGFF. The chain couples TRBV28 to TRBJ1-1, with 7 bases lining up with TRBD1. This CDR3 has 15 amino acids. J was trimmed by 13 bases and V by 6 bases; bases with no gene match: 20. CDR1 and CDR2 (germline): MDHEN, SYDVKM.

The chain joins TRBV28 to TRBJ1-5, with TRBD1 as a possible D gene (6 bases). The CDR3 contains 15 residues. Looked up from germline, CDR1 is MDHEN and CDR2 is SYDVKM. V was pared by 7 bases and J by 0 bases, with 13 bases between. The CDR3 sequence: CASTFRGGSNQPQHF. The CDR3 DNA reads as TGTGCCAGCACCTTCAGGGGTGGTAGCAATCAGCCCCAGCATTTT.

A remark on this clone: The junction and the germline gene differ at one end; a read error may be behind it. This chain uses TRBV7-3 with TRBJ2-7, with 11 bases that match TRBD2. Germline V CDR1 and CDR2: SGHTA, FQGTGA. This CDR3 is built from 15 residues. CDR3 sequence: CASSITSGSSYEQYF. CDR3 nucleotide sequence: TGTGCCAGCAGCATAACTAGCGGGAGCTCCTACGAGCAGTACTTC.

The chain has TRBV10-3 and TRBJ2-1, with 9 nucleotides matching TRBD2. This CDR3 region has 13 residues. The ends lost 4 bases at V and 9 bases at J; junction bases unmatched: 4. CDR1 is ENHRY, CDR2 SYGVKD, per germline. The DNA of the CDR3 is TGTGCCATCAGTGGAGGACTAGCGACTGAGCAGTTCTTC. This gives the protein CAISGGLATEQFF.

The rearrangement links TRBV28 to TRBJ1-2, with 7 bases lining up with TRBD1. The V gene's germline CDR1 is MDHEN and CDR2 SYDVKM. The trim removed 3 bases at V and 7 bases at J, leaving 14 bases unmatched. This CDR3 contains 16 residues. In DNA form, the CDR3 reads TGTGCCAGCAGTTTCGGACAGGACCCCCAGATCGGTGGCTACACCTTC. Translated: CASSFGQDPQIGGYTF.

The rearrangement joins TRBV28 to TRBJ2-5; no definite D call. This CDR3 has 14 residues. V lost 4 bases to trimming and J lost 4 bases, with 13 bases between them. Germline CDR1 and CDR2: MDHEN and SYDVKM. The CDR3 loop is CASSSTRQAETQYF. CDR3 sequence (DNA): TGTGCCAGCAGTTCAACACGGCAGGCAGAGACCCAGTACTTC.

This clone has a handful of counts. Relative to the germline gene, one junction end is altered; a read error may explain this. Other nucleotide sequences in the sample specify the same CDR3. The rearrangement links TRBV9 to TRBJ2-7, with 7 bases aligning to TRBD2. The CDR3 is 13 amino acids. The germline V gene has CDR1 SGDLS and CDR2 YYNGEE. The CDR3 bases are TGCGCCAGCAGCGTAGTGGGGGGGGATGAGCAGTACTTC. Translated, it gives CASSVVGGDEQYF.

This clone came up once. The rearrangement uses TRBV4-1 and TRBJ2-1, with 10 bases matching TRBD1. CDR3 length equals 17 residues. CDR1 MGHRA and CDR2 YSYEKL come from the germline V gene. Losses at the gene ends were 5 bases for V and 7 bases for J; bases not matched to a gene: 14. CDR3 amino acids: CASSLTPGQGVENEQFF. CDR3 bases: TGCGCCAGCAGCTTAACTCCCGGACAGGGGGTGGAAAATGAGCAGTTCTTC.

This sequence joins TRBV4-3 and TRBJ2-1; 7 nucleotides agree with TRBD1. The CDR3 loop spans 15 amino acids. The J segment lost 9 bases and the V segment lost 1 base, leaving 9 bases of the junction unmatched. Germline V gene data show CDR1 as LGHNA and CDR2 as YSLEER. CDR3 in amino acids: CASSQAAGGSGEQFF. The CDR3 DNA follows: TGCGCCAGCAGCCAAGCGGCAGGGGGTTCGGGTGAGCAGTTCTTC.

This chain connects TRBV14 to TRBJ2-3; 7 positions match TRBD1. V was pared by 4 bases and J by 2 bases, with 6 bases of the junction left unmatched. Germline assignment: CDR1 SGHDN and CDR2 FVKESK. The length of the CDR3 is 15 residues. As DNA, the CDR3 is TGTGCCAGCAGCCCCAGACAGGGCTTCACAGATACGCAGTATTTT. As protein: CASSPRQGFTDTQYF. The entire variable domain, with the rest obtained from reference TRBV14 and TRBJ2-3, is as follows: EAGVTQFPSHSVIEKGQTVTLRCDPISGHDNLYWYRRVMGKEIKFLLHFVKESKQDESGMPNNRFLAERTGGTYSTLKVQPAELEDSGVYFCASSPRQGFTDTQYFGPGTRLTVL.

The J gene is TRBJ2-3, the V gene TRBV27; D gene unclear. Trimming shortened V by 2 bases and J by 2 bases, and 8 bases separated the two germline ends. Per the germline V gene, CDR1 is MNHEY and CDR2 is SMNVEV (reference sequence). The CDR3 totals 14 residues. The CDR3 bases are TGTGCCAGCAGTTTAGGAGCCCACACAGATACGCAGTATTTT. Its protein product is CASSLGAHTDTQYF.